This T cell receptor beta chain stems from a study of control samples from healthy donors and cancer patients. The V gene end was trimmed by 4 bases and the J gene end by 1 base; junction bases not matched to a gene: 12. CDR3 length equals 17 residues. CDR1 is LGHDT and CDR2 is YNNKEL in the germline V gene (reference sequence). Clones were read by immunoSEQ multiplex PCR, and TCRdb kept only the in-frame ones, dropping some. The profile covers some 160,000 clones, with more than 85% appearing a single time and 0.68% taken by the ten largest. This receptor was taken from a woman aged 25-40 years in good health. Sample: blood. The chain joins TRBV3-1 (or the pseudogene TRBV3-2) to TRBJ2-5; 7 nucleotides align to TRBD2. The CDR3 sequence is CASSRPTGTIAQETQYF. CDR3 in DNA: TGTGCCAGCAGCCGACCGACCGGGACTATCGCCCAAGAGACCCAGTACTTC.